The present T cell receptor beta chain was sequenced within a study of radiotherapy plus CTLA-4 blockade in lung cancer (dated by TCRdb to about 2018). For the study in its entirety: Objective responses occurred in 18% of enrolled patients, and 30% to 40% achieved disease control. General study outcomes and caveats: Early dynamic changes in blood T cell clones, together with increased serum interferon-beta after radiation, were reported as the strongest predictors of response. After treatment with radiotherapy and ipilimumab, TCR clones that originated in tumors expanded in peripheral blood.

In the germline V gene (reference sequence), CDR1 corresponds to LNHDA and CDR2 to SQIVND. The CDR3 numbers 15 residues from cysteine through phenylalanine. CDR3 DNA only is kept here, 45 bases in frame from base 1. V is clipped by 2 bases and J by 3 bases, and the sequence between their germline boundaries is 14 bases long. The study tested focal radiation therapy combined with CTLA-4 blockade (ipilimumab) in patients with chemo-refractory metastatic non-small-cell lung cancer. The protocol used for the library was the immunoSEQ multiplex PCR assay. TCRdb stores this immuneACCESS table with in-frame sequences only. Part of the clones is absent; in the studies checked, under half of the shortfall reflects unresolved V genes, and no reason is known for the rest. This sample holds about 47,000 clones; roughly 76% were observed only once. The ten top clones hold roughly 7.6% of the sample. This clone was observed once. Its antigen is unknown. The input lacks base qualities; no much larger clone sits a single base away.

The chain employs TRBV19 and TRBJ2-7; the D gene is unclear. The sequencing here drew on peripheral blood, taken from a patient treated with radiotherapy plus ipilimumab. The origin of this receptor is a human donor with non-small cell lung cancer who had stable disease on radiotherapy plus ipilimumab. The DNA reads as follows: TGTGCCAGTAGTATAAGGGCGGACCTCCTCTACGAGCAGTACTTC. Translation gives CASSIRADLLYEQYF. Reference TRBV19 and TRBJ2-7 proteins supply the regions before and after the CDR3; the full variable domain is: DGGITQSPKYLFRKEGQNVTLSCEQNLNHDAMYWYRQDPGQGLRLIYYSQIVNDFQKGDIAEGYSVSREKKESFPLTVTSAQKNPTAFYLCASSIRADLLYEQYFGPGTRLTVT.